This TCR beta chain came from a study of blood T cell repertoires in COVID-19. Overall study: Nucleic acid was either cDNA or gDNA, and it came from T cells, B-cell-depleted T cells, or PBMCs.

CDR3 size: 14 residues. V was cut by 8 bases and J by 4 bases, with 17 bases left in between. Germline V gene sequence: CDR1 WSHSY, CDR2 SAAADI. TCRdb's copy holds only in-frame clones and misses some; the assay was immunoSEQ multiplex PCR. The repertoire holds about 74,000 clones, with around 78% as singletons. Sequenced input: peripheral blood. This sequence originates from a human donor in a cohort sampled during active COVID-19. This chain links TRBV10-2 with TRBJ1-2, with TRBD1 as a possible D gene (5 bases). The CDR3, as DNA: TGCGCCAGCCTACAGGATGGCCGCCCCTATGGCTACACCTTC. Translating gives CASLQDGRPYGYTF.